These T cell receptor beta chains were read from a single sample in a study of Ad26.COV2.S vaccination and SARS-CoV-2 variants. Assay used: immunoSEQ multiplex PCR; TCRdb lists only in-frame clones, some missing. The sample lists about 440,000 clones; roughly 88% were seen once. The sequencing here drew on peripheral blood, taken in a trial of Ad26.COV2.S vaccine versus placebo. Receptors originate from a person between 18 and 65 years old who received the Ad26.COV2.S COVID-19 vaccine or a placebo. Each CDR3 is given without its conserved first and last residue. The order of the fields is V gene, D gene, CDR3 protein. D genes are given only for firm matches.

TRBV18,NA,ASSPRTMAIGQPQH
TRBV21-1,NA,ASRNDRSSYEQY
TRBV3-1/TRBV3-2,NA,ASSQNRGGSEKLF
TRBV28,NA,ASGSSPYEQY
TRBV5-4,NA,ATSGRGVQETQY
TRBV25-1,NA,ASSAQGSGYT
TRBV19,TRBD2,ASSQGLAGNNEQF
TRBV7-9,NA,ASSLAGGPDEQY
TRBV28,TRBD2,ASSSPSSGYEQY
TRBV7-2,TRBD2,ASSTGGTSGSYEQY
TRBV7-2,TRBD2,ASSPWGGREETQY
TRBV28,NA,ASSPGLDGNEQF
TRBV6-6,TRBD2,ASSESTAGSSETQY
TRBV29-1,NA,SVSEPGEQF
TRBV6-2/TRBV6-3,NA,ASSYGGRNRPQH
TRBV28,TRBD1,ASSSTGGNEKLF
TRBV28,NA,ASSVDYPGANVLT
TRBV28,TRBD1,ASSSGTGNTGELF
TRBV21-1,NA,ASSKGRNRNVLT
TRBV19,NA,ASSVGEFDEQY
TRBV10-3,TRBD2,AISEVRAGGKEF
TRBV5-1,NA,ASSLARGRETQY
TRBV6-5,NA,ASSRIPERTYEQY
TRBV7-6,NA,ASSLDRTRYT
TRBV6-6,NA,ASSYTGVVDTQY
TRBV9,NA,ASSVEGVGPDEQF
TRBV7-9,NA,ASSAPGSQETQY
TRBV7-9,NA,ASSSPAYNEQF
TRBV11-3,TRBD2,ASSLVSGESYNEQF
TRBV6-1,TRBD1,ASSDYGTGDNQPQH
TRBV27,NA,ASSPTRADEQY
TRBV11-2,TRBD1,ASSSTGGLS
TRBV29-1,NA,SVGGANTEAF
TRBV28,TRBD2,ASSLWEGSGRAGEQY
TRBV28,NA,ASSAQGRSSYEQY
TRBV6-2/TRBV6-3,NA,ASSYRGSRERFGEQY
TRBV20-1,NA,SAGEARIGQY
TRBV7-2,NA,ASSLDWTYNSPLH
TRBV28,NA,ASSAGQTNYGYT
TRBV29-1,NA,SVEGGVRPPYEQY
TRBV7-9,TRBD2,ASPSGGRPYNEQF
TRBV27,NA,ASRDGQSSYEQY
TRBV5-4,NA,ASSFGQSSNTGELF
TRBV19,TRBD2,ASSLNLGGDTGELF
TRBV19,NA,ASGSMGRGNSPLH